Each of the 26 T cell receptor beta chains below was sequenced from the same sample in a study of post-analysis software for immune sequencing data. Study-wide results and caveats: About 5 TRBV segments (TRBV5-6, TRBV5-1 and TRBV20-1 among them) occurred more frequently in patients than in controls.

These receptors are not linked to any known antigen. cDNA libraries for TCR beta contained unique molecular identifiers. TCRdb independently ran MiXCR on the PCR reads; one entry per CDR3 protein. Of around 200,000 distinct CDR3 sequences listed, around 30% are singletons. The sample taken for sequencing was blood. The receptors here all came from a girl aged 2-17 years with multiple sclerosis.

This clonotype was counted between two and nine times. This chain connects TRBV6-5 to TRBJ2-2; maybe TRBD2 (6 bases). With 6 bases removed from V and 1 base from J, the gap between germline ends came to 9 bases. The germline V gene encodes CDR1 MNHEY and CDR2 SVGAGI. The CDR3 covers 14 residues. The DNA of the CDR3 is TGTGCCAGCAGCGGGACTCTGAACACCGGGGAGCTGTTTTTT. Translating it yields CASSGTLNTGELFF.

About this clonotype itself: Possible read error: a much larger clone is one base away. The rearrangement uses TRBV12-3 or TRBV12-4 and TRBJ2-5; tentatively, D is TRBD1 (6 bases). The CDR3 has 16 amino acids. V dropped 6 bases and J dropped 11 bases, with 28 bases sitting between them. The CDR3 sequence is CASSPDTLGAWDEQYF. As DNA, the CDR3 is TGTGCCAGCAGCCCGGATACACTGGGGGCCTGGGATGAGCAGTACTTC.

The rearrangement links TRBV3-1 to TRBJ2-3; 8 bases map to TRBD1. V lost 4 bases to trimming and J lost 2 bases; unmatched junction nucleotides: 5. Germline lookup yields CDR1 LGHDT and CDR2 YNNKEL (reference sequence). CDR3 length equals 15 residues. The CDR3 DNA follows: TGTGCCAGCAGCCCGCGGACAGGGACCACAGATACGCAGTATTTT. It encodes CASSPRTGTTDTQYF.

This clonotype has more than one count but fewer than ten. One junction end does not reproduce the germline sequence, and a read error may be involved. The chain joins TRBV29-1 to TRBJ1-5; D might be TRBD1 (6 bases). The CDR3 contains 16 residues. Germline CDR1 SQVTM, CDR2 ANQGSEA. CDR3 protein: CSVKEGGRNSNQPQHF. The CDR3 DNA follows: TGCAGCGTTAAAGAAGGGGGACGCAATAGCAATCAGCCCCAGCATTTT. Full variable domain (missing parts from reference TRBV29-1 and TRBJ1-5): SAVISQKPSRDICQRGTSLTIQCQVDSQVTMMFWYRQQPGQSLTLIATANQGSEATYESGFVIDKFPISRPNLTFSTLTVSNMSPEDSSIYLCSVKEGGRNSNQPQHFGDGTRLSIL.

The chain recombines TRBV28 with TRBJ2-5, with 7 positions matching TRBD2. After removal of 10 bases from V and 11 bases from J, the junction contained 22 bases not matched to a gene. This CDR3 spans 15 amino acids. Germline CDR1 is MDHEN and CDR2 is SYDVKM. The CDR3 protein is CAIDKGASGYHEQYF. In DNA, the CDR3 is TGTGCCATCGACAAAGGGGCTAGCGGTTACCATGAGCAGTACTTC.

This clonotype has a handful of counts. This rearrangement joins TRBV6-5 to TRBJ2-7; D is unclear. The CDR3 has 13 amino acids. The V and J ends lost 2 bases and 0 bases respectively, with 5 bases between them. The germline V gene has CDR1 MNHEY and CDR2 SVGAGI. Here the CDR3 reads CASSYGYSYEQYF. DNA of the CDR3: TGTGCCAGCAGTTACGGGTACTCCTACGAGCAGTACTTC.

This clonotype was observed at least ten times. This chain joins TRBV7-3 and TRBJ1-2, with D possibly matching TRBD1 (5 bases). The CDR3 covers 13 residues. Germline V lookup: CDR1 SGHTA, CDR2 FQGTGA. Between the trimmed V and J ends, which lost 3 bases and 5 bases, there was a span of 10 bases. The CDR3 DNA follows: TGTGCCAGCAGCTTCGCCGGGGGTTATGGCTACACCTTC. Residues: CASSFAGGYGYTF.

A note on this clonotype: The junction and the germline gene differ at one end; a read error may be behind it. This sequence joins TRBV5-6 and TRBJ2-2, with D perhaps given as TRBD1 or TRBD2 (5 bases each). The CDR3 is made up of 15 amino acids. Germline V gene lookup returns CDR1 SGHDT and CDR2 YYEEEE. The CDR3 protein is CASSLFGRGTEELFF. CDR3 coding DNA: TGTGCCAGCAGCTTGTTCGGACGGGGCACCGAGGAGCTGTTTTTT.

This clonotype came up a few times. The chain has TRBV6-5 and TRBJ1-5, with D uncertain. The V end lost 2 bases, the J end lost 2 bases, and 13 bases lay between the germline ends. The CDR3 contains 16 residues. Germline CDR1 reads MNHEY; CDR2 reads SVGAGI. The CDR3 reads CASSYGPRYGNQPQHF. In DNA form, the CDR3 reads TGTGCCAGCAGTTACGGACCGAGATATGGCAATCAGCCCCAGCATTTT.

In its sample, this clonotype was seen once. A read error may explain this, as a much larger clone is one base away. The chain uses TRBV28 and TRBJ2-1; D gene ambiguous. The CDR3 totals 16 residues. Germline CDR1 and CDR2: MDHEN and SYDVKM. CDR3 region: CASSSSGAKSCNEQFF. The CDR3 region has the DNA TGTGCCAGCAGTTCTTCAGGAGCCAAGTCCTGCAATGAGCAGTTCTTC.

This clonotype came up a few times. A much larger clone lies one base from this, so it may be a read error. The chain recombines TRBV4-1 with TRBJ2-1, with 9 bases fitting TRBD2. This CDR3 comprises 15 residues. With V trimmed by 11 bases and J by 4 bases, 12 bases remained unmatched. CDR1 is MGHRA and CDR2 is YSYEKL in the germline V gene. As DNA, the CDR3 is TGCGCCGGCAACTCAAGACTAGCGGATTACAATGAGCAGTTCTTC. Its protein is CAGNSRLADYNEQFF.

This clonotype was seen at least ten times. The V gene is TRBV20-1, the J gene TRBJ2-3; 8 bases map to TRBD2. The V gene's germline CDR1 is DFQATT and CDR2 SNEGSKA (reference sequence). This CDR3 has 15 residues. V dropped 0 bases and J dropped 0; count of bases not matched to a gene: 2. The CDR3: CSAREAGDSTDTQYF. The CDR3 DNA follows: TGCAGTGCTAGAGAAGCGGGAGATAGCACAGATACGCAGTATTTT.

The J gene is TRBJ1-2, the V gene TRBV10-3, with D possibly TRBD1 on 5 matching bases. Germline-derived CDR1 and CDR2 are ENHRY and SYGVKD. Trimming removed 5 bases from V and 4 bases from J, with 17 bases in between. CDR3 length: 15 amino acids. CDR3 protein: CAISFSPRDPYGYTF. The CDR3 nucleotides read TGTGCCATCAGTTTCTCTCCGAGGGACCCCTATGGCTACACCTTC.

The chain's CDR3 is CASSLSGGIMNTEAFF. The CDR3 DNA follows: TGCGCCAGCAGCTTGTCAGGGGGCATCATGAACACTGAAGCTTTCTTT. The genes are TRBV5-1 and TRBJ1-1; TRBD1 agrees at 8 bases. CDR3 length equals 16 residues. V dropped 1 base and J dropped 0; count of bases not matched to a gene: 5. Germline loops: CDR1 SGHRS, CDR2 YFSETQ. The whole variable domain, filled in from reference TRBV5-1 and TRBJ1-1, reads KAGVTQTPRYLIKTRGQQVTLSCSPISGHRSVSWYQQTPGQGLQFLFEYFSETQRNKGNFPGRFSGRQFSNSRSEMNVSTLELGDSALYLCASSLSGGIMNTEAFFGQGTRLTVV.

This clonotype was picked up many times. This chain connects TRBV5-1 to TRBJ1-2; D is undetermined. Germline CDR1 and CDR2: SGHRS and YFSETQ. The V end lost 0 bases, the J end lost 2 bases, and 8 bases lay between the germline ends. The CDR3 sequence is 14 residues long. CDR3 sequence: CASSLAETNYGYTF. CDR3 coding DNA: TGCGCCAGCAGCTTGGCCGAGACGAACTATGGCTACACCTTC.

The table lists this clonotype with a few counts. The J gene is TRBJ2-5, the V gene TRBV5-1; no firm D call. The J call could be wrong; TRBJ2-7 is a better fit for the DNA end. The CDR3 consists of 13 residues. From germline, CDR1 is SGHRS and CDR2 YFSETQ. DNA for the CDR3: TGCGCCAGCAGACCGCCAAGCAGCTACGAGCAGTACTTC. Amino acids: CASRPPSSYEQYF.

There are many counts of this clonotype. V usage is TRBV7-9 and J usage is TRBJ1-2, with D perhaps TRBD1 (6 bases). Between the trimmed V and J ends, which lost 4 bases and 5 bases, there was a span of 20 bases. CDR3 length: 16 residues. Germline V gene data show CDR1 as SEHNR and CDR2 as FQNEAQ (reference sequence). The CDR3 region has the DNA TGTGCCAGCAGCTCTAGTAGCACAGGGCGGGGGTATGGCTACACCTTC. Encoded protein: CASSSSSTGRGYGYTF.

This clonotype was seen repeatedly, ten times or more. The chain employs TRBV5-1 and TRBJ1-2, with 9 bases that match TRBD1. This CDR3 region has 14 residues. Germline CDR1 SGHRS, CDR2 YFSETQ. The V and J ends lost 1 base and 8 bases, in that order; junction bases with no gene match: 6. CDR3 residues: CASSLTGGWEGYTF. The CDR3 region has the DNA TGCGCCAGCAGCTTGACAGGGGGCTGGGAAGGCTACACCTTC. The whole variable domain, remainder taken from reference TRBV5-1 and TRBJ1-2, is KAGVTQTPRYLIKTRGQQVTLSCSPISGHRSVSWYQQTPGQGLQFLFEYFSETQRNKGNFPGRFSGRQFSNSRSEMNVSTLELGDSALYLCASSLTGGWEGYTFGSGTRLTVV.

This chain uses TRBV2 with TRBJ1-2, with unresolved D. Trimming took 4 bases from V and 7 from J, leaving 7 bases between them. The germline V gene encodes CDR1 SNHLY and CDR2 FYNNEI. This CDR3 is 11 amino acids long. In nucleotides, the CDR3 is TGTGCCAGCAGTGGGGTCCGTGGCTACACCTTC. Encoded protein: CASSGVRGYTF. Supplemented by reference TRBV2 and TRBJ1-2, the full variable domain reads EPEVTQTPSHQVTQMGQEVILRCVPISNHLYFYWYRQILGQKVEFLVSFYNNEISEKSEIFDDQFSVERPDGSNFTLKIRSTKLEDSAMYFCASSGVRGYTFGSGTRLTVV.

Remarks on this clonotype: Mismatch with germline at one junction end may stem from a read error. J is TRBJ2-5 and V is TRBV3-1; the D is unclear. The DNA end favors TRBJ2-7, so the J call may be wrong. Germline V CDR1 and CDR2: LGHDT, YNNKEL (reference sequence). The CDR3 runs 13 residues. The CDR3 is CARSQSRTYEQYF. CDR3 nucleotides: TGTGCCCGCAGCCAAAGCAGGACCTACGAGCAGTACTTC.

With respect to this clonotype: A much larger clone is a single base away; this may be a read error. This rearrangement joins TRBV6-6 to TRBJ2-3; D unclear. The CDR3 runs to 15 residues. With 3 bases removed from V and 2 bases from J, the gap between germline ends came to 12 bases. Germline V CDR1 and CDR2: MNHNY, SVGAGI (reference sequence). CDR3 amino acids: CASSYSVGPTDTQYF. CDR3 sequence (DNA): TGTGCCAGCAGTTATTCTGTTGGTCCCACAGATACGCAGTATTTT.

This clonotype was recorded at least ten times. This chain joins TRBV10-1 and TRBJ2-5, with D possibly matching TRBD2 (5 bases). V was pared by 4 bases and J by 4 bases, with 7 bases between. Germline V gene lookup returns CDR1 WNHNN and CDR2 SYGVQD (reference sequence). CDR3 length equals 12 residues. The CDR3 sequence: CASSARGETQYF. The CDR3 DNA follows: TGCGCCAGCAGTGCTCGGGGAGAGACCCAGTACTTC.

The chain combines TRBV4-1 with TRBJ1-2, with D possibly matching TRBD1 (5 bases). CDR1 is MGHRA and CDR2 is YSYEKL in the germline V gene. V was cut by 0 bases and J by 7 bases, with 24 bases left in between. The CDR3 length is 18 residues. For the CDR3, the DNA is TGCGCCAGCAGCCAAGATCCCGGGGCGCGGCCCACACCCAGTGGCTACACCTTC. Translating gives CASSQDPGARPTPSGYTF.

The chain links TRBV28 to TRBJ2-5, with 10 bases aligning to TRBD1. The DNA end is a closer match to TRBJ2-1, so the J assignment may be wrong. The CDR3 sequence is 15 residues long. Germline V gives CDR1 MDHEN, CDR2 SYDVKM. CDR3 residues: CASSGGTGDQETQFF. The CDR3 coding sequence is TGTGCCAGCAGTGGGGGGACAGGGGACCAAGAGACCCAGTTCTTC.

This clonotype has more than one count but fewer than ten. This chain joins TRBV20-1 and TRBJ1-5, with D maybe TRBD1 (5 bases). Germline assignment: CDR1 DFQATT and CDR2 SNEGSKA (reference sequence). The CDR3 sequence is 13 residues long. Trimming stripped 3 bases from V and 7 bases from J, with 13 bases between. The CDR3 sequence: CSASQGSGQPQHF. As DNA, the CDR3 is TGCAGTGCTAGTCAGGGTTCAGGGCAGCCCCAGCATTTT.

This clonotype was seen many times. The gene calls are TRBV4-1 and TRBJ2-5; 7 nucleotides match TRBD2. Gene TRBJ2-7 matches the end of the DNA better, so the J call may be wrong. CDR1 MGHRA and CDR2 YSYEKL come from the germline V gene. The CDR3 consists of 16 residues. CDR3 protein: CASSQGIQTGGLEQYF. The DNA of the CDR3 is TGCGCCAGCAGCCAAGGGATCCAGACGGGAGGCCTCGAGCAGTACTTC.